What follows is one TCR beta chain and its context. Trimming cost V 1 base and J 8 bases, with 11 bases left between them. The CDR3 contains 13 residues. Germline CDR1 is SGHAT and CDR2 is FQNNGV. This sample was taken from a study of T cell responses to AZD1222 COVID-19 vaccine. TCRdb's table, derived via immunoSEQ multiplex PCR, lists solely in-frame clones and lacks some. This table has 150,000 to 200,000 clones, about 92% appearing once. The source material was peripheral blood, sampled 28 days after the second dose of the MenACWY control vaccine. The sequence was collected from an adult who received the MenACWY meningococcal vaccine as a control. This chain links TRBV11-2 with TRBJ1-1; no definite D call. This CDR3 reads CASSLVSSGEAFF. Here the CDR3 DNA reads TGTGCCAGCAGCTTAGTTTCCTCGGGCGAAGCTTTCTTT. The full variable domain, rest sourced from reference TRBV11-2 and TRBJ1-1, is EAGVAQSPRYKIIEKRQSVAFWCNPISGHATLYWYQQILGQGPKLLIQFQNNGVVDDSQLPKDRFSAERLKGVDSTLKIQPAKLEDSAVYLCASSLVSSGEAFFGQGTRLTVV.